This passage covers 16 T cell receptor beta chains from one sample sequenced in a study of CD8+ T cells in alopecia areata. After isolation, RNA underwent reverse transcription to generate cDNA as the sequencing template. Method: immunoSEQ multiplex PCR; TCRdb's copy keeps in-frame clones and lacks some. The data contain some 80,000 clones, around 67% of them singletons. Treatment noted: oral pan-JAK inhibitor, 5-10 mg twice daily. The starting material was CD8+ T cells sorted from blood, obtained at week 24, from a patient treated with tofacitinib. Every receptor here comes from a human donor with alopecia areata.

This clone was counted between two and nine times. The chain joins TRBV29-1 to TRBJ1-2; the D gene is possibly TRBD1 (6 bases). The CDR3 runs to 11 residues. The V end was cut by 4 bases, the J end by 8 bases, with 11 bases between. Germline V gene lookup returns CDR1 SQVTM and CDR2 ANQGSEA. The CDR3 spells CSVATGNGYTF. The CDR3 bases are TGCAGCGTTGCTACAGGGAACGGCTACACCTTC.

The rearrangement uses TRBV9 and TRBJ2-4; unclear D gene. Germline CDR1 reads SGDLS; CDR2 reads YYNGEE. The CDR3 runs 12 residues. V was clipped by 4 bases and J by 7 bases, with 9 bases between them. CDR3 sequence: CASSPSGNIQYF. In DNA, the CDR3 is TGTGCCAGCAGCCCCTCAGGTAACATTCAGTACTTC.

J is TRBJ2-5 and V is TRBV19; 10 bases agree with TRBD2. The CDR3 consists of 14 residues. Germline CDR1 reads LNHDA; CDR2 reads SQIVND (reference sequence). J lost 4 bases, V lost 7 bases, and 6 bases had no gene match. This chain's CDR3 is CASTVAGGRETQYF. CDR3 sequence (DNA): TGTGCCAGTACTGTAGCGGGGGGCCGAGAGACCCAGTACTTC.

This chain connects TRBV9 to TRBJ2-2; D may be TRBD2 (6 bases). Germline V gene lookup returns CDR1 SGDLS and CDR2 YYNGEE. The CDR3 length is 14 residues. V was shortened by 2 bases and J by 3 bases, with 8 bases between the two germline ends. CDR3 region: CASSVERDTGELFF. In DNA, the CDR3 is TGTGCCAGCAGCGTTGAGCGGGACACCGGGGAGCTGTTTTTT.

The chain joins TRBV7-9 to TRBJ2-2; maybe TRBD2 (5 bases). From germline, CDR1 is SEHNR and CDR2 FQNEAQ (reference sequence). V was clipped by 3 bases and J by 0 bases, with 8 bases between them. The CDR3 runs to 15 residues. CDR3 loop: CASSFGIANTGELFF. The CDR3 nucleotides read TGTGCCAGCAGCTTCGGGATCGCGAACACCGGGGAGCTGTTTTTT.

The genes are TRBV10-3 and TRBJ2-5, with 7 bases identical to TRBD1. This CDR3 has 13 residues. With V trimmed by 3 bases and J by 9 bases, 7 bases remained unmatched. The germline V gene encodes CDR1 ENHRY and CDR2 SYGVKD. CDR3: CAISEGGQWAQYF. CDR3 in DNA: TGTGCCATCAGTGAAGGGGGCCAGTGGGCCCAGTACTTC.

This clone showed up just a few times. CDR3 bases: TGTGCCAGCAGTCGACAGGGCGGCGGCTACACCTTC. It encodes CASSRQGGGYTF. The chain couples TRBV27 to TRBJ1-2, with 7 bases identical to TRBD1. Germline V gene lookup returns CDR1 MNHEY and CDR2 SMNVEV (reference sequence). The CDR3 has 12 residues. Losses at the gene ends were 5 bases for V and 8 bases for J; bases not matched to a gene: 5.

This clone was observed a few times. The chain employs TRBV13 and TRBJ2-5, with D tentatively TRBD2 (6 bases). The V gene lost 5 bases and the J gene lost 1 base, with 11 bases spanning the gap. Germline V CDR1 and CDR2: PRHDT, FYEKMQ (reference sequence). The CDR3 extends over 14 amino acids. The chain's CDR3 is CASSSNSGQETQYF. CDR3 coding DNA: TGTGCCAGCAGCAGTAATAGCGGCCAAGAGACCCAGTACTTC.

A few counts support this clone. The rearrangement uses TRBV7-9 and TRBJ2-7; 7 bases match TRBD2. J gave up 9 bases and V 2 bases, and 1 base lay outside the gene matches. This CDR3 spans 11 amino acids. Germline CDR1 is SEHNR and CDR2 is FQNEAQ (reference sequence). CDR3 coding DNA: TGTGCCAGCAGCTTAACGGGAGGGCAGTACTTC. Translating gives CASSLTGGQYF. The entire variable domain, with the rest obtained from reference TRBV7-9 and TRBJ2-7, is as follows: DTGVSQNPRHKITKRGQNVTFRCDPISEHNRLYWYRQTLGQGPEFLTYFQNEAQLEKSRLLSDRFSAERPKGSFSTLEIQRTEQGDSAMYLCASSLTGGQYFGPGTRLTVT.

V gene TRBV4-1 combines with J gene TRBJ1-1; a weak D match, TRBD1 (5 bases). CDR1 and CDR2 from the germline V gene are MGHRA and YSYEKL. V was pared by 5 bases and J by 0 bases, with 13 bases between. The CDR3 is made up of 15 amino acids. The CDR3 DNA reads TGCGCCAGCAGCACCGGGGGTAGGCTGAACACTGAAGCTTTCTTT. Translating it yields CASSTGGRLNTEAFF.

This clone was counted only a few times. The germline gene is not matched at one end of the junction; a read error may be the cause. This chain joins TRBV11-2 and TRBJ2-7; D is undetermined. The CDR3 covers 15 residues. Germline assignment: CDR1 SGHAT and CDR2 FQNNGV. The CDR3 reads CASSPETHPTYEQYF. CDR3 nucleotide sequence: TGCGCCAGCAGCCCAGAGACACATCCTACCTACGAGCAGTACTTC.

The rearrangement uses TRBV4-1 and TRBJ1-2; 9 positions match TRBD1. The V gene's germline CDR1 is MGHRA and CDR2 YSYEKL. Germline trimming cut 5 bases from V and 6 bases from J; bases unmatched to any gene: 4. The CDR3 is 13 residues long. CDR3: CASSEGQGHGYTF. CDR3 nucleotide sequence: TGCGCCAGCAGCGAGGGACAGGGTCATGGCTACACCTTC.

The table lists this clone with a count of one. The chain employs TRBV7-8 and TRBJ1-1; D perhaps matches TRBD1 (5 bases). The V end was cut by 1 base, the J end by 1 base, with 10 bases between. This CDR3 has 15 amino acids. Germline V gene data show CDR1 as SGHVS and CDR2 as FQNEAQ. The CDR3 spells CASSLEGVENTEAFF. For the CDR3, the DNA is TGTGCCAGCAGCTTAGAAGGGGTCGAGAACACTGAAGCTTTCTTT.

The J gene is TRBJ1-1, the V gene TRBV29-1; 7 bases agree with TRBD1. CDR1 and CDR2 (germline): SQVTM, ANQGSEA. Trimming cost V 5 bases and J 3 bases; bases outside gene matches: 9. This CDR3 has 14 amino acids. The CDR3 bases are TGCAGCGTTCCCAGGGGGGGAGTAGACACTGAAGCTTTCTTT. This encodes CSVPRGGVDTEAFF.

The rearrangement joins TRBV29-1 to TRBJ1-1; no clear D gene. V was clipped by 2 bases and J by 1 base, with 8 bases between them. CDR1 is SQVTM and CDR2 is ANQGSEA in the germline V gene. This CDR3 is 13 amino acids long. The CDR3 nucleotides are TGCAGCGTTGAAAAGACTCAGAACACTGAAGCTTTCTTT. Amino acids: CSVEKTQNTEAFF.

The chain's CDR3 is CASSLKGHQETQYF. CDR3 coding DNA: TGTGCCAGCAGCTTAAAGGGACACCAAGAGACCCAGTACTTC. The chain has TRBV7-2 and TRBJ2-5, with D perhaps TRBD1 or TRBD2 (5 bases each). Germline V gene data show CDR1 as SGHTA and CDR2 as FQGNSA. Trimming took off 2 bases at V and 0 bases at J, with 7 bases between the two ends. This CDR3 has 14 amino acids.